This T cell receptor beta chain is from a study of blood T cell repertoires in COVID-19. About the research overall: The United States, Italy and Spain provided the acute and convalescent COVID-19 samples.

The CDR3 contains 15 residues. Germline values: CDR1 SGDLS, CDR2 YYNGEE. V shed 2 bases, J shed 5 bases, and the junction held 6 bases outside the gene matches. Here immunoSEQ multiplex PCR was the method, and the copy in TCRdb shows in-frame clones only, minus some. Here the sample spans 220,000 or so clones, 82% being singletons. The chain employs TRBV9 and TRBJ1-4; 7 bases line up with TRBD1. This TCR came from a woman of 80 years or more with COVID-19, enrolled during active disease. Specimen: peripheral blood. The CDR3 coding sequence is TGTGCCAGCAGCGTTTTAGGGGGCGCAAATGAAAAACTGTTTTTT. Protein: CASSVLGGANEKLFF.